The source of this TCR beta chain is a study of blood T cell repertoires in COVID-19. Across the study: Material from acute and convalescent COVID-19 was sourced from the United States, Italy and Spain. Sample material is recorded as cDNA or gDNA derived from T cells, B-cell-depleted T cells, or PBMCs.

This CDR3 comprises 17 residues. CDR1 and CDR2 from the germline V gene are SGHTS and YDEGEE. V lost 3 bases and J lost 5; bases outside the gene matches: 9. Original methodology: By means of reference gene primer amplification, nucleated cell counts were estimated. The method was immunoSEQ multiplex PCR; TCRdb's version includes in-frame clones alone and lacks a portion of them. V and J calls and clone size are copied from that table; D and trimming were computed from the DNA. The sample contains roughly 110,000 clones, about 81% of which appear only once. The receptor comes from a man in his 70s with acute or convalescent COVID-19. The specimen sequenced was peripheral blood. V gene TRBV5-8 combines with J gene TRBJ2-5; TRBD2 matches 14 bases. The chain's CDR3 is CASSYGTSGGRGETQYF. The CDR3, as DNA: TGTGCCAGCAGCTACGGGACTAGCGGGGGACGTGGGGAGACCCAGTACTTC.